This note documents a single T cell receptor beta chain sequence. The antigen remains unidentified. Trimming pared 1 base from V and 5 bases from J, leaving 17 bases between. CDR3 length: 16 amino acids. Per the germline V gene, CDR1 is DFQATT and CDR2 is SNEGSKA (reference sequence). A primer in the constant region served to generate TCR beta cDNA from approximately 500 ng of total RNA. Employing slightly modified ARM-PCR, three nested multiplex PCR rounds were run, and these gave rise to the TCR beta libraries. It was with TRBV1-TRBV30 forward primers and a C-beta reverse primer that the first two PCR rounds were run, at 10 to 11 cycles each. TCRdb independently ran MiXCR on the multiplex PCR reads; one entry per CDR3 protein. The sample yields 90,000 to 150,000 distinct CDR3 sequences, about two thirds seen once. Co-extraction yielded RNA and DNA from roughly 20-30 mg of unsorted bulk tissue. These data are taken from a study of tumor-infiltrating lymphocytes in primary liver carcinoma. Study as a whole: The yield of productive TCRbeta reads per sample was roughly 3.5 to 7.13 million and was similar across tissue types.

General study results and limits: Whereas tumor region pairs overlapped more, tumor-adjacent and tumor-blood pairs overlapped less.

Source material: tumor-adjacent normal liver tissue. The rearrangement uses TRBV20-1 and TRBJ1-4, with D perhaps TRBD1 (6 bases). The sequence was collected from a woman in her sixties with primary liver carcinoma and hepatitis B virus infection. CDR3 protein: CSARGAQDRLNEKLFF. CDR3 DNA: TGCAGTGCTAGAGGAGCCCAGGACAGATTGAATGAAAAACTGTTTTTT.